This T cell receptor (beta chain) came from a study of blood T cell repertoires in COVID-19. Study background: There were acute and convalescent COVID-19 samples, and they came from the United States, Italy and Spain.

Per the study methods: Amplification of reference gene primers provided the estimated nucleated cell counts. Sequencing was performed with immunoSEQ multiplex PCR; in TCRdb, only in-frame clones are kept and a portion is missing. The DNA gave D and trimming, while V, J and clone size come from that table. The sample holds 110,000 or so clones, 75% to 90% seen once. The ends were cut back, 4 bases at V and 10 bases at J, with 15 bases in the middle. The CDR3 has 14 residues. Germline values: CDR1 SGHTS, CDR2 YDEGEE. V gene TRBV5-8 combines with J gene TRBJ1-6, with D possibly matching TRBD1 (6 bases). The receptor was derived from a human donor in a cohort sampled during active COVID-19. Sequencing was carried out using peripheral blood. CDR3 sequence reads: CASSRGGGGSPLHF. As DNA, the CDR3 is TGTGCCAGCAGCCGTGGAGGGGGGGGATCACCCCTCCACTTT.